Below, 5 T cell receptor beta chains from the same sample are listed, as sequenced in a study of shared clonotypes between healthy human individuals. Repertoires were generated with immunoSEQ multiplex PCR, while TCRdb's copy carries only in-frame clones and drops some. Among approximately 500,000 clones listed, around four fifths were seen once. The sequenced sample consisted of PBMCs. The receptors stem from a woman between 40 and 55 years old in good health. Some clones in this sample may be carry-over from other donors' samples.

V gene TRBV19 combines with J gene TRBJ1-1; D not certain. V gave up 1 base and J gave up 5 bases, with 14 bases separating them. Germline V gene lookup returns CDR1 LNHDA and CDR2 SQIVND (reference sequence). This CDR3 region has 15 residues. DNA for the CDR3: TGTGCCAGTAGTATAGGACCCCCGCGGTTAACTGAAGCTTTCTTT. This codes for CASSIGPPRLTEAFF.

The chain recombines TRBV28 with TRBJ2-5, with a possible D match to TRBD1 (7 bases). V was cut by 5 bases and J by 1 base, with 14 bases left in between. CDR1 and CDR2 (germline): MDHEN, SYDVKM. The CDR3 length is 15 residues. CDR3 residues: CASSGGTEPQETQYF. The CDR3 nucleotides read TGTGCCAGCAGTGGAGGGACAGAACCCCAAGAGACCCAGTACTTC.

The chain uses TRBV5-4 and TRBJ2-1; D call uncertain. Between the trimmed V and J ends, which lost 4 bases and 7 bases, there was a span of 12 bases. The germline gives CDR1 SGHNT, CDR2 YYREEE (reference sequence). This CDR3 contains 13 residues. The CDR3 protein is CASSLDSWNEQFF. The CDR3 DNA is TGTGCCAGCAGCCTTGATAGCTGGAATGAGCAGTTCTTC.

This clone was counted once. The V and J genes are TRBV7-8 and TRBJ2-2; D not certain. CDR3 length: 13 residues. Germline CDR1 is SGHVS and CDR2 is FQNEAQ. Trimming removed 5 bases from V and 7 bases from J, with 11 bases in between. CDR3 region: CASSPHWNGELFF. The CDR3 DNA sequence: TGTGCCAGCAGCCCCCACTGGAACGGGGAGCTGTTTTTT. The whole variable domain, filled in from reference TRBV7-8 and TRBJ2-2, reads GAGVSQSPRYKVAKRGQDVALRCDPISGHVSLFWYQQALGQGPEFLTYFQNEAQLDKSGLPSDRFFAERPEGSVSTLKIQRTQQEDSAVYLCASSPHWNGELFFGEGSRLTVL.

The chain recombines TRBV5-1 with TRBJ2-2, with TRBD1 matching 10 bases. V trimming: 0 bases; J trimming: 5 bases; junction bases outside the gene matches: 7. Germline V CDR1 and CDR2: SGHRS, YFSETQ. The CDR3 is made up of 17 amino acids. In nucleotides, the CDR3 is TGCGCCAGCAGCTTGGACCCCGGGACAGGGGCGACCGGGGAGCTGTTTTTT. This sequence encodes CASSLDPGTGATGELFF.